This T cell receptor (beta chain) appears in the sequencing data of a study of blood T cell repertoires in COVID-19. About the research overall: There were acute and convalescent COVID-19 samples, and they came from the United States, Italy and Spain. The analysed material was cDNA or gDNA that came from T cells, B-cell-depleted T cells, or PBMCs.

Authors' methods: Scientists estimated how many nucleated cells there were by amplifying reference gene primers. Using immunoSEQ multiplex PCR, the repertoire was profiled, and TCRdb retains in-frame clones only, with some absent. The V and J calls and clone size come from that table; D and trimming were worked out from the DNA. The table includes 40,000 to 65,000 clones, about 82% detected once. There are 15 residues in the CDR3. Germline values: CDR1 MNHEY, CDR2 SVGAGI. J gave up 12 bases and V 0 bases, and 8 bases lay outside the gene matches. The sequenced material came from peripheral blood. The V call is TRBV6-5, the J call TRBJ2-1, with 10 bases aligning to TRBD2. This clonotype was sampled from an older man with active COVID-19. Here the CDR3 DNA reads TGTGCCAGCAGTTACTCCACTAGCGGGGAGGGGGGGCAGTTCTTC. The encoded protein is CASSYSTSGEGGQFF.